The 21 T cell receptor beta chains reported below all come from one sample, sequenced in a study of blood T cell repertoires in COVID-19. Only in-frame clones appear in the TCRdb table, and some are missing; sequencing was by immunoSEQ multiplex PCR. Here the sample spans 150,000 to 200,000 clones, less than 90% being singletons. The sample comprised peripheral blood. Source of these receptors: a man between 65 and 79 years old with active or convalescent COVID-19.

This clone was counted a single time. The rearrangement links TRBV5-8 to TRBJ2-5, with 12 bases matching TRBD2. With 4 bases clipped from V and 4 bases from J, the junction kept 14 bases outside the gene matches. This CDR3 contains 18 residues. The germline V gene encodes CDR1 SGHTS and CDR2 YDEGEE. The CDR3, as DNA: TGTGCCAGCAGCACCCGGGGGGTACTAGCGGGAGGCGCAGAGACCCAGTACTTC. Protein: CASSTRGVLAGGAETQYF.

This clone has a single count. The chain's CDR3 is CASSLALLAGTQPGEQFF. For the CDR3, the DNA is TGCGCCAGCAGCTTGGCTCTACTAGCGGGAACCCAACCGGGTGAGCAGTTCTTC. The chain has TRBV5-1 and TRBJ2-1; TRBD2 matches at 10 bases. The CDR3 covers 18 residues. Trimming took 0 bases from V and 9 from J; bases not matched to a gene: 15. Germline CDR1 SGHRS, CDR2 YFSETQ.

This chain uses TRBV19 with TRBJ2-3; 10 nucleotides match TRBD2. V lost 6 bases, J lost 4 bases, and 10 bases stayed unmatched. The CDR3 loop spans 16 amino acids. Germline-derived CDR1 and CDR2 are LNHDA and SQIVND (reference sequence). The CDR3 sequence is CASSPIGAGGADTQYF. The CDR3 bases are TGTGCCAGTAGCCCCATTGGAGCGGGAGGGGCAGATACGCAGTATTTT.

This chain uses TRBV7-9 with TRBJ1-2; the D gene is possibly TRBD1 (5 bases). Germline values: CDR1 SEHNR, CDR2 FQNEAQ (reference sequence). V was pared by 5 bases and J by 8 bases, with 15 bases between. The CDR3 is made up of 13 amino acids. In DNA form, the CDR3 reads TGTGCCAGCAGCCCCGGGACCCGGGAGGGCTACACCTTC. It encodes CASSPGTREGYTF.

The chain is built from TRBV30 and TRBJ2-2; a weak D match, TRBD2 (6 bases). The germline V gene encodes CDR1 GTSNPN and CDR2 SVGIG (reference sequence). The CDR3 extends over 17 amino acids. V dropped 3 bases and J dropped 0 bases, with 17 bases sitting between them. CDR3 sequence (DNA): TGTGCCTGGAGCGAGATAGCGGTTACAGCGAACACCGGGGAGCTGTTTTTT. It is translated as CAWSEIAVTANTGELFF.

The chain links TRBV28 to TRBJ2-5; 7 nucleotides agree with TRBD1. CDR3 length: 16 amino acids. Germline V gene data show CDR1 as MDHEN and CDR2 as SYDVKM. V was pared by 3 bases and J by 0 bases, with 7 bases of the junction left unmatched. In nucleotides, the CDR3 is TGTGCCAGCAGTTTCGGAAGGGGGCCTTACCAAGAGACCCAGTACTTC. It specifies CASSFGRGPYQETQYF.

The rearrangement links TRBV5-8 to TRBJ2-5; TRBD1 might be the D (6 bases). The CDR3 contains 15 residues. Trimming stripped 3 bases from V and 4 bases from J, with 16 bases between. Germline loops: CDR1 SGHTS, CDR2 YDEGEE. The CDR3 sequence is CASSYTTGEGETQYF. The CDR3 DNA is TGTGCCAGCAGCTACACGACAGGAGAAGGAGAGACCCAGTACTTC.

This clone was counted between two and nine times. The V gene is TRBV10-3, the J gene TRBJ1-6; TRBD1 aligns across 8 bases. V dropped 4 bases and J dropped 5; count of bases not matched to a gene: 7. CDR3 size: 16 residues. The germline V gene encodes CDR1 ENHRY and CDR2 SYGVKD. CDR3 nucleotide sequence: TGTGCCATCAGTGTTGGCAGGGGGCGCGATAATTCACCCCTCCACTTT. It encodes CAISVGRGRDNSPLHF.

The sample holds one count of this clone. This chain uses TRBV19 with TRBJ1-5; D perhaps matches TRBD1 (5 bases). The CDR3 extends over 15 amino acids. Germline CDR1 and CDR2: LNHDA and SQIVND (reference sequence). V dropped 10 bases and J dropped 3 bases, with 19 bases sitting between them. CDR3 protein: CATRYLGGSNQPQHF. The DNA for the CDR3 is TGTGCCACTAGGTACTTGGGGGGATCCAATCAGCCCCAGCATTTT.

The J gene is TRBJ2-2, the V gene TRBV6-5, with D maybe TRBD1 (6 bases). The CDR3 extends over 13 amino acids. The germline CDR1 and CDR2 sequences are MNHEY and SVGAGI. Trimming took 8 bases from V and 2 from J, leaving 9 bases between them. Here the CDR3 reads CASRQANTGELFF. CDR3 in DNA: TGTGCCAGCCGACAGGCCAACACCGGGGAGCTGTTTTTT.

V usage is TRBV28 and J usage is TRBJ1-5; D unclear. The CDR3 is made up of 13 amino acids. Trimming took off 3 bases at V and 9 bases at J, with 12 bases between the two ends. The germline V gene has CDR1 MDHEN and CDR2 SYDVKM. CDR3 region: CASSLSDYRPQHF. CDR3 nucleotide sequence: TGTGCCAGCAGTTTGTCCGACTATCGGCCCCAGCATTTT.

The rearrangement uses TRBV2 and TRBJ2-3; TRBD1 is a possible D gene (6 bases). Trimming removed 2 bases at V and 2 bases at J, with 17 bases between. The CDR3 totals 17 residues. Germline V gives CDR1 SNHLY, CDR2 FYNNEI. The CDR3 coding sequence is TGTGCCAGCAGTGAAAGTTTTGGACAGACTAACACAGATACGCAGTATTTT. This sequence encodes CASSESFGQTNTDTQYF.

This clone was seen a few times. Other DNA sequences in this specimen translate into the identical CDR3. The chain employs TRBV9 and TRBJ1-2, with D tentatively TRBD1 (5 bases). Germline values: CDR1 SGDLS, CDR2 YYNGEE. V lost 0 bases and J 3 bases, leaving 6 bases between the germline ends. The CDR3 is made up of 13 amino acids. The CDR3 sequence is CASSVGGDYGYTF. The CDR3 DNA is TGTGCCAGCAGCGTAGGGGGGGACTATGGCTACACCTTC.

This chain joins TRBV28 and TRBJ1-5; D unresolved. Looked up from germline, CDR1 is MDHEN and CDR2 is SYDVKM. Trimming removed 1 base at V and 7 bases at J, with 11 bases between. The CDR3 covers 14 residues. CDR3 loop: CASSLSSGGQPQHF. The CDR3 bases are TGTGCCAGCAGTTTATCGTCAGGAGGGCAGCCCCAGCATTTT.

The rearrangement uses TRBV6-2 or TRBV6-3 and TRBJ2-7, with 11 bases aligning to TRBD2. This CDR3 contains 14 residues. V was clipped by 2 bases and J by 8 bases; unmatched bases: 5. The V gene's germline CDR1 is MNHEY and CDR2 SVGEGT. DNA of the CDR3: TGTGCCAGCAGTTACCAAGGGACTAGCGGAAAGCAGTACTTC. Protein: CASSYQGTSGKQYF.

In this sample, this clone turned up once. The CDR3 spells CASRRGGEGTDTQYF. CDR3 DNA: TGTGCCAGCAGGCGGGGGGGCGAGGGGACAGATACGCAGTATTTT. The genes are TRBV21-1 and TRBJ2-3; TRBD2, the D gene given by the table, was not confirmed from the DNA. TRBV21-1 is shown as a pseudogene. The CDR3 runs to 15 residues.

J is TRBJ2-3 and V is TRBV19, with D perhaps TRBD1 (5 bases). Germline CDR1 is LNHDA and CDR2 is SQIVND (reference sequence). The CDR3 length is 16 residues. Trimming shortened V by 2 bases and J by 0 bases, and 12 bases separated the two germline ends. CDR3 in amino acids: CASSIQGSSSTDTQYF. The CDR3 region has the DNA TGTGCCAGTAGTATACAGGGATCTTCTAGCACAGATACGCAGTATTTT.

This sequence joins TRBV2 and TRBJ2-7; 7 positions agree with TRBD1. The CDR3 covers 12 residues. The trim removed 10 bases at V and 2 bases at J, leaving 5 bases unmatched. Per germline, CDR1 SNHLY and CDR2 FYNNEI. The CDR3: CATQDRAYEQYF. CDR3 in DNA: TGTGCCACCCAAGACAGGGCCTACGAGCAGTACTTC. The complete variable domain, with remaining parts taken from reference TRBV2 and TRBJ2-7, reads EPEVTQTPSHQVTQMGQEVILRCVPISNHLYFYWYRQILGQKVEFLVSFYNNEISEKSEIFDDQFSVERPDGSNFTLKIRSTKLEDSAMYFCATQDRAYEQYFGPGTRLTVT.

A single count supports this clone. The CDR3 DNA reads as TGTGCCACCAGTGATAGCGGGGGGAGGCACGAGCAGTACTTC. The encoded protein is CATSDSGGRHEQYF. The chain recombines TRBV24-1 with TRBJ2-7, with 9 bases aligning to TRBD2. The germline V gene has CDR1 KGHDR and CDR2 SFDVKD. V lost 3 bases to trimming and J lost 5 bases; unmatched junction nucleotides: 4. This CDR3 spans 14 amino acids.

The chain recombines TRBV3-1 (or the pseudogene TRBV3-2) with TRBJ2-3; no firm D call. V lost 2 bases to trimming and J lost 1 base, with 7 bases between them. The CDR3 is made up of 14 amino acids. CDR1 LGHDT and CDR2 YNNKEL come from the germline V gene (reference sequence). The CDR3 region is CASSQTVGTDTQYF. DNA for the CDR3: TGTGCCAGCAGCCAAACAGTAGGCACAGATACGCAGTATTTT.

The gene calls are TRBV28 and TRBJ2-7; possibly TRBD2 for D (7 bases). The CDR3 sequence is 15 residues long. With 5 bases removed from V and 1 base from J, the gap between germline ends came to 15 bases. The germline V gene has CDR1 MDHEN and CDR2 SYDVKM. The CDR3 bases are TGTGCCAGCAGTCTAACCAGGGGAGGGTCCTACGAGCAGTACTTC. Translation gives CASSLTRGGSYEQYF.